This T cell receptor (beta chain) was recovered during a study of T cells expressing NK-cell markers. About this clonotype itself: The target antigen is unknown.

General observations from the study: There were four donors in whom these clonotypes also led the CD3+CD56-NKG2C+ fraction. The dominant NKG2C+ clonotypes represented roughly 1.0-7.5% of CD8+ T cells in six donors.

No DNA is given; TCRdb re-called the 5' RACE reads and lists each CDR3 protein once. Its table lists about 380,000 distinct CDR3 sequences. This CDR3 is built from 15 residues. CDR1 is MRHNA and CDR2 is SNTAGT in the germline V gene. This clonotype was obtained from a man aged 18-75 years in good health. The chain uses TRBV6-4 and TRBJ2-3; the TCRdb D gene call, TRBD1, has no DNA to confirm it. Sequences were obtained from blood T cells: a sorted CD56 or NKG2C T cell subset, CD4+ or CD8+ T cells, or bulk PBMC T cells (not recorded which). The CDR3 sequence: CASRRQGSGTDTQYF.